A selection of T cell receptor beta chains follows, all from one sample in a study of shared clonotypes between healthy human individuals. Clones were read by immunoSEQ multiplex PCR, and TCRdb kept only the in-frame ones, dropping some. The sample yields roughly 680,000 clones, roughly 72% seen once. The material sequenced was memory CD4+ T cells sorted from blood. All receptors derive from a woman under 40 in good health. CDR3s include the opening cysteine and the closing phenylalanine or tryptophan. A D gene is named only where the DNA matches it firmly. Clone sizes are given selectively: once, few, many, or a class where the clone is expanded.

clone_size	j_call	v_call	d_call	cdr3_aa	cdr3_nt
NA	TRBJ2-1	TRBV25-1	TRBD2	CASNGGSGGGYNEQFF	TGTGCCAGCAACGGTGGCAGCGGGGGGGGCTACAATGAGCAGTTCTTC
NA	TRBJ2-1	TRBV19	NA	CASEPDKTNEQFF	TGTGCCTCGGAACCCGATAAAACAAATGAGCAGTTCTTC
NA	TRBJ1-1	TRBV12-5	NA	CASGLVITGTMNTEAFF	TGTGCTAGTGGTTTGGTGATCACGGGAACAATGAACACTGAAGCTTTCTTT
NA	TRBJ1-5	TRBV7-8	NA	CASSADRHQPQHF	TGTGCCAGCAGCGCCGACCGGCATCAGCCCCAGCATTTT
NA	TRBJ1-2	TRBV14	TRBD1	CARTGGVLYGYTF	TGTGCCAGGACAGGGGGCGTCCTCTATGGCTACACCTTC
NA	TRBJ1-5	TRBV18	TRBD1	CASSRTGGSNQPQHF	TGTGCCAGCTCGCGGACAGGGGGAAGCAATCAGCCCCAGCATTTT
NA	TRBJ2-1	TRBV7-9	TRBD2	CASSLTSGGDEQFF	TGTGCCAGCAGCTTAACTAGCGGAGGCGATGAGCAGTTCTTC
NA	TRBJ1-1	TRBV7-9	NA	CASSPGLGMRDTEAFF	TGTGCCAGCAGCCCCGGCCTGGGGATGAGGGACACTGAAGCTTTCTTT
once	TRBJ1-1	TRBV7-8	NA	CASSLRQGNTEAFF	TGTGCCAGCAGCTTACGGCAGGGGAACACTGAAGCTTTCTTT
NA	TRBJ2-3	TRBV25-1	NA	CASSLTPRADTQYF	TGTGCCAGCAGCCTAACCCCTAGAGCAGATACGCAGTATTTT
NA	TRBJ1-5	TRBV6-6	NA	CATRGLADQPQHF	TGTGCCACCAGGGGTCTCGCGGATCAGCCCCAGCATTTT
NA	TRBJ2-1	TRBV19	TRBD2	CATAPSGTSGIGQFF	TGTGCCACCGCGCCCTCCGGGACTAGCGGGATTGGGCAGTTCTTC
NA	TRBJ1-5	TRBV28	NA	CASSSSGVSNQPQHF	TGTGCCAGCAGCTCCTCAGGGGTCTCCAATCAGCCCCAGCATTTT
NA	TRBJ1-3	TRBV19	NA	CASSTARRGNTIYF	TGTGCCAGTAGTACGGCCCGCAGGGGAAACACCATATATTTT
NA	TRBJ2-7	TRBV27	NA	CASSFRTGTVNEQYF	TGTGCCAGCAGTTTCCGCACGGGAACGGTTAACGAGCAGTACTTC
NA	TRBJ1-2	TRBV19	NA	CASSILRDGEVYGYTF	TGTGCCAGTAGTATCTTACGGGACGGGGAGGTGTATGGCTACACCTTC
few	TRBJ1-1	TRBV5-1	NA	CASSSERGDWMNTEAFF	TGCGCCAGCAGCTCTGAGAGAGGGGATTGGATGAACACTGAAGCTTTCTTT
NA	TRBJ2-3	TRBV11-2	TRBD2	CASSLDSGSRDTQYF	TGTGCCAGCAGCTTAGATAGCGGGAGCAGGGATACGCAGTATTTT
NA	TRBJ2-2	TRBV11-2	NA	CASSFSKPGELFF	TGTGCCAGCAGCTTTAGTAAACCCGGGGAGCTGTTTTTT
NA	TRBJ1-1	TRBV5-1	NA	CASSLELGTEAFF	TGCGCCAGCAGCTTGGAATTGGGCACTGAAGCTTTCTTT
NA	TRBJ2-7	TRBV11-2	TRBD2	CASSLTWTSGSYEQYF	TGTGCCAGCAGCTTAACCTGGACTAGCGGCTCCTACGAGCAGTACTTC
NA	TRBJ1-1	TRBV7-3	NA	CASRGETYTEAFF	TGTGCCAGCAGGGGTGAGACCTACACTGAAGCTTTCTTT
few	TRBJ2-5	TRBV7-9	TRBD2	CASSLVGTSKETQYF	TGTGCCAGCAGCTTAGTGGGGACTAGCAAAGAGACCCAGTACTTC
few	TRBJ1-1	TRBV29-1	TRBD1	CSGGQTSAEAFF	TGCAGCGGGGGACAGACGTCCGCTGAAGCTTTCTTT
NA	TRBJ1-5	TRBV28	NA	CASSWTSNQPQHF	TGTGCCAGCAGTTGGACAAGCAATCAGCCCCAGCATTTT
NA	TRBJ2-7	TRBV18	TRBD1	CASSEGQAPTHEQYF	TGTGCCAGCTCAGAAGGACAGGCCCCTACCCACGAGCAGTACTTC
NA	TRBJ2-3	TRBV2	NA	CASTRTGGADTQYF	TGTGCCAGCACCCGGACAGGAGGGGCAGATACGCAGTATTTT
NA	TRBJ2-1	TRBV5-1	NA	CASSAGQHNEQFF	TGCGCCAGCAGCGCCGGACAGCACAATGAGCAGTTCTTC
NA	TRBJ1-1	TRBV10-3	NA	CAISPEGGRDTEAFF	TGTGCCATCAGTCCTGAGGGAGGGCGCGACACTGAAGCTTTCTTT
once	TRBJ1-1	TRBV29-1	NA	CSVRRTGNTEAFF	TGCAGCGTCCGACGGACGGGAAACACTGAAGCTTTCTTT
NA	TRBJ2-7	TRBV5-1	TRBD2	CASSSERGSYEQYF	TGCGCCAGCAGCTCTGAGCGGGGCTCCTACGAGCAGTACTTC
NA	TRBJ1-2	TRBV28	TRBD1	CASSENRGLHGYTF	TGTGCCAGCAGTGAGAACAGGGGGCTTCACGGCTACACCTTC
NA	TRBJ2-3	TRBV5-1	TRBD2	CASSSGLAGSTDTQYF	TGCGCCAGCAGCTCCGGACTAGCGGGTAGCACAGATACGCAGTATTTT
NA	TRBJ2-7	TRBV28	TRBD1	CASSFEIDRENHEQYF	TGTGCCAGCAGTTTTGAGATCGACAGGGAAAATCACGAGCAGTACTTC
NA	TRBJ2-2	TRBV27	NA	CASSRKYRENTGELFF	TGTGCCAGCAGCCGCAAATACAGGGAGAACACCGGGGAGCTGTTTTTT
NA	TRBJ2-7	TRBV2	TRBD2	CASSEAASGRNEQYF	TGTGCCAGCAGTGAAGCGGCTAGCGGGAGAAACGAGCAGTACTTC
NA	TRBJ2-7	TRBV5-1	NA	CASSQSTVNYEQYF	TGCGCCAGCAGCCAAAGCACGGTCAACTACGAGCAGTACTTC
once	TRBJ2-1	TRBV7-8	TRBD1	CASSPGQGVHEQFF	TGTGCCAGCAGTCCGGGACAGGGTGTTCATGAGCAGTTCTTC
NA	TRBJ2-1	TRBV7-9	TRBD2	CAASGRAYEQFF	TGTGCCGCTAGCGGGAGGGCCTATGAGCAGTTCTTC
NA	TRBJ1-3	TRBV11-2	NA	CASSPGSQRAIYF	TGTGCCAGCAGCCCTGGGTCGCAACGGGCCATATATTTT
few	TRBJ2-3	TRBV5-5	TRBD1	CASSPGQGDTGTDTQYF	TGTGCCAGCAGCCCGGGACAGGGGGATACGGGCACAGATACGCAGTATTTT
NA	TRBJ1-5	TRBV28	TRBD1	CASKRGPVVNQPQHF	TGTGCCAGCAAAAGGGGGCCCGTTGTTAATCAGCCCCAGCATTTT
NA	TRBJ2-3	TRBV9	TRBD2	CASSVTLAGVTDTQYF	TGTGCCAGCAGCGTAACGCTAGCGGGAGTCACAGATACGCAGTATTTT
few	TRBJ2-7	TRBV5-4	TRBD1	CASSLTTGGSIDEQYF	TGTGCCAGCAGCCTCACGACAGGGGGATCCATTGACGAGCAGTACTTC
few	TRBJ2-7	TRBV7-8	TRBD2	CASSAGLAGSYEQYF	TGTGCCAGCAGCGCCGGACTAGCGGGATCCTACGAGCAGTACTTC
NA	TRBJ2-3	TRBV7-3	NA	CASSLRGQWSTDTQYF	TGTGCCAGCAGCTTGCGGGGGCAATGGTCCACAGATACGCAGTATTTT
NA	TRBJ1-3	TRBV2	NA	CASSVGSDGGNTIYF	TGTGCCAGCAGTGTTGGCAGCGACGGAGGAAACACCATATATTTT
NA	TRBJ2-1	TRBV28	TRBD2	CASRAGRASGEQFF	TGTGCCAGCAGAGCGGGGAGGGCTAGTGGTGAGCAGTTCTTC
NA	TRBJ2-4	TRBV5-8	NA	CASSLGEGALDIQYF	TGTGCCAGCAGCCTGGGGGAGGGGGCTCTAGACATTCAGTACTTC
few	TRBJ2-2	TRBV7-8	TRBD2	CATTGLAGYTGELFF	TGTGCCACCACGGGACTAGCGGGATATACCGGGGAGCTGTTTTTT
NA	TRBJ1-1	TRBV7-3	NA	CASSLTKGDTEAFF	TGTGCCAGCAGCTTAACGAAAGGGGACACTGAAGCTTTCTTT
NA	TRBJ1-5	TRBV2	NA	CASSERRDQPQHF	TGTGCCAGCAGTGAACGGAGGGATCAGCCCCAGCATTTT
NA	TRBJ2-3	TRBV6-4	NA	CASSDFGAGRDTDTQYF	TGTGCCAGCAGTGACTTTGGAGCGGGCAGAGACACAGATACGCAGTATTTT
NA	TRBJ2-7	TRBV7-8	TRBD1	CASSSGQGLYEQYF	TGTGCCAGCAGCTCCGGACAGGGTCTATACGAGCAGTACTTC
NA	TRBJ2-1	TRBV19	TRBD2	CASRPPGLAGREQFF	TGTGCCAGTAGGCCCCCGGGACTAGCGGGAAGAGAGCAGTTCTTC
NA	TRBJ2-1	TRBV5-8	NA	CASSPREFRDEQFF	TGTGCCAGCAGCCCTCGGGAGTTCAGAGATGAGCAGTTCTTC
NA	TRBJ1-1	TRBV10-2	NA	CASSEPWRGNTEAFF	TGCGCCAGCAGTGAGCCCTGGAGGGGGAACACTGAAGCTTTCTTT
NA	TRBJ2-1	TRBV11-2	TRBD2	CASSYINRDYRNEQFF	TGTGCCAGCAGTTATATAAACCGGGACTACCGAAATGAGCAGTTCTTC
NA	TRBJ2-1	TRBV10-3	TRBD2	CAISETSGYNEQFF	TGTGCCATCAGTGAGACTAGCGGGTACAATGAGCAGTTCTTC